The 21 T cell receptor beta chains reported below all come from one sample, sequenced in a study of T cell responses to AZD1222 COVID-19 vaccine. TCRdb's copy holds only in-frame clones and misses some; the assay was immunoSEQ multiplex PCR. This repertoire shows about 120,000 clones, around 90% found once; its top ten account for about 27%. Sequences were derived from peripheral blood, sampled on day 0 of AZD1222 vaccination. Every receptor here comes from an adult in good health.

The V call is TRBV4-2, the J call TRBJ2-3; no reliable D call. CDR1 LGHNA and CDR2 YNFKEQ come from the germline V gene. The CDR3 is 16 amino acids. V was pared by 1 base and J by 5 bases, with 16 bases between. CDR3 amino acids: CASSQVLWLVGDTQYF. CDR3 nucleotides: TGTGCCAGCAGCCAAGTTTTGTGGCTAGTCGGAGATACGCAGTATTTT.

The chain is built from TRBV25-1 and TRBJ2-7, with 7 bases that match TRBD1. V dropped 5 bases and J dropped 3; count of bases not matched to a gene: 7. This CDR3 spans 14 amino acids. Germline CDR1 is MGHDK and CDR2 is SYGVNS. The CDR3 sequence is CASSLQGKGYEQYF. The DNA for the CDR3 is TGTGCCAGCAGTTTACAGGGGAAAGGCTACGAGCAGTACTTC.

V usage is TRBV19 and J usage is TRBJ2-3, with D unclear. Germline assignment: CDR1 LNHDA and CDR2 SQIVND (reference sequence). The ends were cut back, 1 base at V and 4 bases at J, with 9 bases in the middle. The CDR3 extends over 14 amino acids. CDR3 sequence: CASSIVPDSDTQYF. The CDR3 DNA reads as TGTGCCAGTAGTATAGTACCAGATTCAGATACGCAGTATTTT.

The chain uses TRBV13 and TRBJ2-2, with TRBD1 identical over 7 bases. The CDR3 sequence is 16 residues long. With 4 bases clipped from V and 5 bases from J, the junction kept 10 bases outside the gene matches. Germline values: CDR1 PRHDT, CDR2 FYEKMQ (reference sequence). The CDR3 sequence: CASSYAGTVTTGELFF. The DNA of the CDR3 is TGTGCCAGCAGCTACGCCGGGACAGTGACAACCGGGGAGCTGTTTTTT.

The chain joins TRBV7-2 to TRBJ1-1, with D tentatively TRBD1 (6 bases). CDR3 length: 13 residues. Trimming stripped 6 bases from V and 1 base from J, with 9 bases between. CDR1 is SGHTA, CDR2 FQGNSA, per germline. Written as DNA, the CDR3 is TGTGCCAGCAGTCGACAGGAGAACACTGAAGCTTTCTTT. Encoded protein: CASSRQENTEAFF.

The chain recombines TRBV2 with TRBJ1-2, with D uncertain. Germline V gene data show CDR1 as SNHLY and CDR2 as FYNNEI. CDR3 length equals 13 residues. Trimming pared 0 bases from V and 8 bases from J, leaving 10 bases between. The CDR3 bases are TGTGCCAGCAGTGAAGCGCTCAGCGGCGGCTACACCTTC. This codes for CASSEALSGGYTF.

CDR3 DNA: TGCAGCGCGGGGAGTGAAGCTTTCTTT. It is translated as CSAGSEAFF. This chain connects TRBV29-1 to TRBJ1-1; D is undetermined. Germline CDR1 reads SQVTM; CDR2 reads ANQGSEA. V shed 7 bases and J shed 7 bases, with 7 bases lying between them. CDR3 length equals 9 residues.

This chain uses TRBV5-1 with TRBJ1-4; D call uncertain. V lost 2 bases to trimming and J lost 3 bases, with 8 bases between them. Germline CDR1 reads SGHRS; CDR2 reads YFSETQ. This CDR3 has 14 residues. The CDR3 nucleotides are TGCGCCAGCAGCTTTTCTGGGCCTAATGAAAAACTGTTTTTT. Amino acid sequence: CASSFSGPNEKLFF.

The chain couples TRBV4-3 to TRBJ1-2; tentative D call: TRBD1 (5 bases). Germline V lookup: CDR1 LGHNA, CDR2 YSLEER. The CDR3 sequence is 16 residues long. Trimming took 1 base from V and 8 from J, leaving 20 bases between them. The CDR3 DNA sequence: TGCGCCAGCAGCCAAGGACGGGTTGGGACCACGGGGGGCTACACCTTC. This translates into CASSQGRVGTTGGYTF.

The gene calls are TRBV2 and TRBJ2-3, with D perhaps matching TRBD2 (5 bases). From germline, CDR1 is SNHLY and CDR2 FYNNEI. The V end was cut by 4 bases, the J end by 1 base, with 12 bases between. The CDR3 length is 15 residues. This CDR3 is CASSVGSGRTDTQYF. Written as DNA, the CDR3 is TGTGCCAGCAGTGTCGGCAGCGGCCGCACAGATACGCAGTATTTT.

The J gene is TRBJ2-7, the V gene TRBV7-9, with a possible D match to TRBD2 (5 bases). CDR1 and CDR2 from the germline V gene are SEHNR and FQNEAQ (reference sequence). The CDR3 covers 14 residues. Trimming removed 2 bases from V and 6 bases from J, with 14 bases in between. The CDR3, as DNA: TGTGCCAGCAGCTTAAGGCTCCCGGCGGGCGAGCAGTACTTC. This codes for CASSLRLPAGEQYF.

The chain recombines TRBV12-5 with TRBJ2-2; no reliable D call. CDR3 length: 13 amino acids. The V gene lost 7 bases and the J gene lost 0 bases, with 6 bases spanning the gap. CDR1 and CDR2 from the germline V gene are LGHNT and FRNRAP. The CDR3 is CASVGPNTGELFF. CDR3 nucleotide sequence: TGTGCTAGTGTGGGCCCGAACACCGGGGAGCTGTTTTTT. The full variable domain, its missing parts supplied by reference TRBV12-5 and TRBJ2-2, is DARVTQTPRHKVTEMGQEVTMRCQPILGHNTVFWYRQTMMQGLELLAYFRNRAPLDDSGMPKDRFSAEMPDATLATLKIQPSEPRDSAVYFCASVGPNTGELFFGEGSRLTVL.

The chain couples TRBV9 to TRBJ2-6, with D perhaps assigned TRBD1 or TRBD2 (5 bases each). V lost 0 bases and J 3 bases, leaving 13 bases between the germline ends. This CDR3 comprises 17 residues. Germline V CDR1 and CDR2: SGDLS, YYNGEE. The CDR3 here is CASSVGGPPSGANVLTF. The CDR3 DNA sequence: TGTGCCAGCAGCGTAGGGGGACCTCCTAGTGGGGCCAACGTCCTGACTTTC.

The chain links TRBV19 to TRBJ1-4; D unresolved. Trimming cost V 6 bases and J 8 bases, with 13 bases left between them. The CDR3 loop spans 13 amino acids. The germline CDR1 and CDR2 sequences are LNHDA and SQIVND (reference sequence). CDR3 sequence: CASREVAREKLFF. In DNA, the CDR3 is TGTGCCAGTAGAGAAGTGGCTCGGGAAAAACTGTTTTTT. The full variable domain, its missing parts supplied by reference TRBV19 and TRBJ1-4, is DGGITQSPKYLFRKEGQNVTLSCEQNLNHDAMYWYRQDPGQGLRLIYYSQIVNDFQKGDIAEGYSVSREKKESFPLTVTSAQKNPTAFYLCASREVAREKLFFGSGTQLSVL.

The V gene is TRBV12-2, the J gene TRBJ2-7; the D call of TRBD2 is as the table states it, not checked on the DNA. TRBV12-2 is a recognized pseudogene. The CDR3 totals 12 residues. For the CDR3, the DNA is TGTGCAAGTCGCTCCTCCCCCCACGAGCAGTACTTC. It specifies CASRSSPHEQYF.

The J gene is TRBJ2-1, the V gene TRBV9; a possible D gene is TRBD2 (5 bases). V was shortened by 0 bases and J by 5 bases, with 12 bases between the two germline ends. Germline-derived CDR1 and CDR2 are SGDLS and YYNGEE. This CDR3 is 15 amino acids long. DNA for the CDR3: TGTGCCAGCAGCGTAGAACTAGTTGGCCACAATGAGCAGTTCTTC. This gives the protein CASSVELVGHNEQFF.

J is TRBJ2-7 and V is TRBV7-2; 7 bases agree with TRBD2. The CDR3 is 15 amino acids. The V segment lost 5 bases and the J segment 7 bases; nucleotides outside the gene matches: 14. Per the germline V gene, CDR1 is SGHTA and CDR2 is FQGNSA. Written as DNA, the CDR3 is TGTGCCAGCAGCCCGTGGGGCGGGAGAGATTTGGAGCAGTACTTC. Its translation: CASSPWGGRDLEQYF.

This rearrangement joins TRBV7-9 to TRBJ2-7; TRBD1 agrees at 8 bases. The CDR3 extends over 14 amino acids. The trim removed 4 bases at V and 7 bases at J, leaving 9 bases unmatched. Per germline, CDR1 SEHNR and CDR2 FQNEAQ (reference sequence). The CDR3 loop reads CASSSQGAGVEQYF. The CDR3 DNA reads TGTGCCAGCAGCTCGCAGGGGGCAGGGGTTGAGCAGTACTTC.

The J gene is TRBJ2-7, the V gene TRBV7-9; 13 nucleotides match TRBD2. Per the germline V gene, CDR1 is SEHNR and CDR2 is FQNEAQ (reference sequence). After removal of 1 base from V and 3 bases from J, the junction contained 6 bases not matched to a gene. This CDR3 is 17 amino acids long. The chain's CDR3 is CASSLGTSGRRSYEQYF. CDR3 DNA: TGTGCCAGCAGCTTAGGGACTAGCGGGAGAAGGAGCTACGAGCAGTACTTC.

This chain uses TRBV4-1 with TRBJ1-2, with D tentatively TRBD1 (5 bases). The germline V gene encodes CDR1 MGHRA and CDR2 YSYEKL. This CDR3 region has 13 residues. V lost 0 bases and J 5 bases, leaving 7 bases between the germline ends. The DNA for the CDR3 is TGCGCCAGCAGCCAAGATGCAGGGTATGGCTACACCTTC. It translates to CASSQDAGYGYTF.

The chain uses TRBV7-2 and TRBJ2-2, with D hard to call. The CDR3 contains 14 residues. Germline CDR1 is SGHTA and CDR2 is FQGNSA. The germline V and J ends were trimmed by 6 bases and 1 base, with 9 bases remaining between them. The CDR3 sequence is CASRSDGNTGELFF. CDR3 nucleotide sequence: TGTGCCAGCAGATCGGACGGGAACACCGGGGAGCTGTTTTTT.